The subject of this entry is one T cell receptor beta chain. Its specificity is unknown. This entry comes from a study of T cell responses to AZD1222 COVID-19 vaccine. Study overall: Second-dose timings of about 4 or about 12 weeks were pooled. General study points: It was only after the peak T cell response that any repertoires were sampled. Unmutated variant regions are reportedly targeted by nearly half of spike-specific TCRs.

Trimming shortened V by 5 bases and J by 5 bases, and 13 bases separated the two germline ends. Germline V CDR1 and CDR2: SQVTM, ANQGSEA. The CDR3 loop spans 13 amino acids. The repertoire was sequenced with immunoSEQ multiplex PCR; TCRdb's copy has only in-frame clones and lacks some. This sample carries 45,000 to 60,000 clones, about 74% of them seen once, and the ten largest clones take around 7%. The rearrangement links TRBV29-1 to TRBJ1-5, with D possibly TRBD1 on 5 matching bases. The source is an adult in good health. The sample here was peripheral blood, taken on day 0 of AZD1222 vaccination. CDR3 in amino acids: CSVSEMGDQPQHF. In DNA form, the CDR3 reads TGCAGCGTTTCCGAGATGGGGGATCAGCCCCAGCATTTT.